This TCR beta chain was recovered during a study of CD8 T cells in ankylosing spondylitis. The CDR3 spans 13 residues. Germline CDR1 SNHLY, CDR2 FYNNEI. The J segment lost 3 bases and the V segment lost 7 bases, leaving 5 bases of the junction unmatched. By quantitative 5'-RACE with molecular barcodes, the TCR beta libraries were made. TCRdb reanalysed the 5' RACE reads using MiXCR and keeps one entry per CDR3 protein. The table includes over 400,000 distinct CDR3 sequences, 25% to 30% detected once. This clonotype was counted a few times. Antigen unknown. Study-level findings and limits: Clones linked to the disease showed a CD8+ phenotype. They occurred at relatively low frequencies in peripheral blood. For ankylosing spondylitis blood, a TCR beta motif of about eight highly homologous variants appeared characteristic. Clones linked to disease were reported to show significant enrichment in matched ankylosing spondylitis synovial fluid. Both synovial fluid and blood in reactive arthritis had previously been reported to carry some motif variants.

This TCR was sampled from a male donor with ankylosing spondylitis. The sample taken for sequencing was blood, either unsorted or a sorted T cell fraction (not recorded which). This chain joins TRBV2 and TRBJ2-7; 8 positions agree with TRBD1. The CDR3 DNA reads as TGTGCCAGCATCCTTGACAGGGGCTACGAGCAGTACTTC. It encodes CASILDRGYEQYF. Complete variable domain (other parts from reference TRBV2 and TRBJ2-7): EPEVTQTPSHQVTQMGQEVILRCVPISNHLYFYWYRQILGQKVEFLVSFYNNEISEKSEIFDDQFSVERPDGSNFTLKIRSTKLEDSAMYFCASILDRGYEQYFGPGTRLTVT.